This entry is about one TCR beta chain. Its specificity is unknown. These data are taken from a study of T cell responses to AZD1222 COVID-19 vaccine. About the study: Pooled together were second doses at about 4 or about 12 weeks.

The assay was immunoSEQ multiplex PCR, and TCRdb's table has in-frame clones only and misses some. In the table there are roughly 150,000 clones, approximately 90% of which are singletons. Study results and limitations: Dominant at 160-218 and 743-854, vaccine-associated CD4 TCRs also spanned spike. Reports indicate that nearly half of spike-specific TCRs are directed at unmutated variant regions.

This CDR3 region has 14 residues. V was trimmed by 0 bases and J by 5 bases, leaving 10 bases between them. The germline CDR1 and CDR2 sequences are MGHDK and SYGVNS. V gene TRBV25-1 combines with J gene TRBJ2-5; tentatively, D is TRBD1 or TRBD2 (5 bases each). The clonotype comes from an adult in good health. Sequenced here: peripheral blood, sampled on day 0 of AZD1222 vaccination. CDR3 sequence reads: CASSEYTGAETQYF. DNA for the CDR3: TGTGCCAGCAGTGAATATACCGGGGCCGAGACCCAGTACTTC.